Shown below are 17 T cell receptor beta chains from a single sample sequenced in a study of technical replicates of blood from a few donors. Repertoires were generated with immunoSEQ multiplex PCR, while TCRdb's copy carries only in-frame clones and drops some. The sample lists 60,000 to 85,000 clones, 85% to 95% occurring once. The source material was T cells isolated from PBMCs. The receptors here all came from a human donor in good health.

CDR3 coding DNA: TGTGCCAGCAGCGGGACAGGGGTTGATACGCAGTATTTT. Its protein is CASSGTGVDTQYF. V is TRBV9 and J is TRBJ2-3, with 9 bases aligning to TRBD1. From germline, CDR1 is SGDLS and CDR2 YYNGEE. V lost 3 bases to trimming and J lost 6 bases; unmatched junction nucleotides: 2. The CDR3 spans 13 residues.

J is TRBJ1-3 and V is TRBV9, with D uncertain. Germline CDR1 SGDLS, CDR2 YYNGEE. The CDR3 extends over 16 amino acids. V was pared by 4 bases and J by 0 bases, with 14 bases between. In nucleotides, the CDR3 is TGTGCCAGCAGCTCCCCCCACAGTTACTCTGGAAACACCATATATTTT. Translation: CASSSPHSYSGNTIYF.

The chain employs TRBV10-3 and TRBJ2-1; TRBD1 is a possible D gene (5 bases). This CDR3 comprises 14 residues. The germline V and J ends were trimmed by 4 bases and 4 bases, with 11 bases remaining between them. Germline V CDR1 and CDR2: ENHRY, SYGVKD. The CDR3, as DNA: TGTGCCATCAGTGGCAGGGTAGGGTACAATGAGCAGTTCTTC. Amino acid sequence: CAISGRVGYNEQFF.

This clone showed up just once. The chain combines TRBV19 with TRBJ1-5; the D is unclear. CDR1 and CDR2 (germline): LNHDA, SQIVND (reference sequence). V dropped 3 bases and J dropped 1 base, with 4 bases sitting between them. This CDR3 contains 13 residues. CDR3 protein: CASSMASNQPQHF. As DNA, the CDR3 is TGTGCCAGTAGTATGGCAAGCAATCAGCCCCAGCATTTT. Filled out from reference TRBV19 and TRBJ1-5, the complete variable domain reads DGGITQSPKYLFRKEGQNVTLSCEQNLNHDAMYWYRQDPGQGLRLIYYSQIVNDFQKGDIAEGYSVSREKKESFPLTVTSAQKNPTAFYLCASSMASNQPQHFGDGTRLSIL.

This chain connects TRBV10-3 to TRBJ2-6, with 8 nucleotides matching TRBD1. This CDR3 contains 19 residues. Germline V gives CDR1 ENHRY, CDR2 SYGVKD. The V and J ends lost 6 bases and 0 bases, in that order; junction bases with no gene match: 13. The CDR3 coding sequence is TGTGCCATCAGCATCTCCCGGGACAGGCATCTCTCTGGGGCCAACGTCCTGACTTTC. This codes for CAISISRDRHLSGANVLTF.

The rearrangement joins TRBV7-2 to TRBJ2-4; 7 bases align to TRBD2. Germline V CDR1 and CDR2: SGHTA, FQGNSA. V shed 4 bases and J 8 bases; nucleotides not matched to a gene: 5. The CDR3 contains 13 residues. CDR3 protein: CASSWTSGDIQYF. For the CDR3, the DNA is TGTGCCAGCAGCTGGACTAGTGGGGACATTCAGTACTTC.

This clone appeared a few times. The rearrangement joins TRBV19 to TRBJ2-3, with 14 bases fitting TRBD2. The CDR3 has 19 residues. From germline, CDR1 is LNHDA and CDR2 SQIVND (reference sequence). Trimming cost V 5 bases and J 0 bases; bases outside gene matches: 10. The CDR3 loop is CASSRRGTSGSSSTDTQYF. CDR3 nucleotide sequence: TGTGCCAGTAGTCGGAGGGGGACTAGCGGGAGTTCTAGCACAGATACGCAGTATTTT.

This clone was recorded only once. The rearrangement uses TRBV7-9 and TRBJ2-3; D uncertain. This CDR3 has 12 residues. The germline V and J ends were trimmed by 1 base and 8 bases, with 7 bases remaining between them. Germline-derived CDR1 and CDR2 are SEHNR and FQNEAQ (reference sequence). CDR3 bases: TGTGCCAGCAGCTTAGATCCCGGTACGCAGTATTTT. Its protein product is CASSLDPGTQYF.

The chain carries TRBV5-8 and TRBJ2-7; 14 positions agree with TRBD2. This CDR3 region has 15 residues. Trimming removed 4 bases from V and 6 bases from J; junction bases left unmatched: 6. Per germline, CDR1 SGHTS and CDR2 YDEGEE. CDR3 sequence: CASSQGLAGDFEQYF. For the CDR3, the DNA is TGTGCCAGCAGCCAGGGACTAGCGGGAGACTTCGAGCAGTACTTC.

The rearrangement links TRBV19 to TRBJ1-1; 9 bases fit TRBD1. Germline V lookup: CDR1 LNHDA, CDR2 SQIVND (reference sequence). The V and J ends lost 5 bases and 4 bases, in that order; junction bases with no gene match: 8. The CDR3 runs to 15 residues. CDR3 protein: CASSPRTGVGTEAFF. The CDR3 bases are TGTGCCAGTAGTCCGCGGACAGGGGTGGGCACTGAAGCTTTCTTT.

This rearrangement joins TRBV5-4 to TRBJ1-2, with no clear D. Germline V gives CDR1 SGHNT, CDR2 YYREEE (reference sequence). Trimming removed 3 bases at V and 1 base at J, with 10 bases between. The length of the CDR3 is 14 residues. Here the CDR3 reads CASSSIQDNYGYTF. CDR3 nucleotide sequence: TGTGCCAGCAGCTCCATTCAGGATAACTATGGCTACACCTTC.

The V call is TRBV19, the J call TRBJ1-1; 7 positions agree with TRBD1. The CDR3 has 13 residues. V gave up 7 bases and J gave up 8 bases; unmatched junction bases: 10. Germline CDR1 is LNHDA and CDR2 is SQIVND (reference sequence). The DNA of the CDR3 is TGTGCCAGTACCATCCAGGGGGGAACAGAAGCTTTCTTT. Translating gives CASTIQGGTEAFF. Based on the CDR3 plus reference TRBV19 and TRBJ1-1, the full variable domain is DGGITQSPKYLFRKEGQNVTLSCEQNLNHDAMYWYRQDPGQGLRLIYYSQIVNDFQKGDIAEGYSVSREKKESFPLTVTSAQKNPTAFYLCASTIQGGTEAFFGQGTRLTVV.

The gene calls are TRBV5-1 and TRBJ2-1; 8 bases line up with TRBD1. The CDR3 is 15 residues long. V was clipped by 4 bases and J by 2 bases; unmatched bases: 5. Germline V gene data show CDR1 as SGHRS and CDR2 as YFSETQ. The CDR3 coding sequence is TGCGCCAGCAGCGCAGGACAGGGCACCTACAATGAGCAGTTCTTC. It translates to CASSAGQGTYNEQFF.

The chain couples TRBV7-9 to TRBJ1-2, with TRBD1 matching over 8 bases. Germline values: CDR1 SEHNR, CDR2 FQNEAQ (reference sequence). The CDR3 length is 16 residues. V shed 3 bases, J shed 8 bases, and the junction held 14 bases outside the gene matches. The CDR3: CASSLSDREKRKGYTF. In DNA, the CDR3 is TGTGCCAGCAGCTTGTCGGACAGGGAAAAAAGGAAGGGCTACACCTTC.

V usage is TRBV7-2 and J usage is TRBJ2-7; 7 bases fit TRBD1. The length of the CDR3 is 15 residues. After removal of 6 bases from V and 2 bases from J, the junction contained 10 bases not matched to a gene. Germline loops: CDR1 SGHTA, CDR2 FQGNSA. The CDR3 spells CASSPRQGVTYEQYF. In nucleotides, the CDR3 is TGTGCCAGCAGTCCTAGGCAGGGGGTTACCTACGAGCAGTACTTC.

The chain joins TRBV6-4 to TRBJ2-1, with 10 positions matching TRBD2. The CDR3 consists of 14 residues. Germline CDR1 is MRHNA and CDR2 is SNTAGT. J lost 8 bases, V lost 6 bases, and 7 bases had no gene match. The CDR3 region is CASRTSSGGDEQFF. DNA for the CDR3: TGTGCCAGCAGGACCTCTAGCGGGGGTGATGAGCAGTTCTTC.

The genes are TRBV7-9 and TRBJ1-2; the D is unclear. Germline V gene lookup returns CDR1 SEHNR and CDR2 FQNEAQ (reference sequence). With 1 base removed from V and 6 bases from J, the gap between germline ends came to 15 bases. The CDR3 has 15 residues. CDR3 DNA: TGTGCCAGCAGCTTAGAGGTACCCAGGATGGATGGCTACACCTTC. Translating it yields CASSLEVPRMDGYTF.